These T cell receptor beta chains were read from a single sample in a study of shared clonotypes between healthy human individuals. The data were produced by immunoSEQ multiplex PCR, yet TCRdb's version contains in-frame clones alone and is incomplete. The sample carries about 92,000 clones, over 40% recorded once. Sequenced input: PBMCs. These TCRs come from a woman in her thirties or forties in good health. Some clones in this sample may be carry-over from other donors' samples. Both conserved end residues are part of each CDR3. A D gene is named only where the DNA matches it firmly. Only some rows state a clone size, as once, few, many or a class for expanded clones.

cdr3_nt: TGTGCCAGCAGTTTGGGGGGGGCTAGCGGGAAAATGAGCGAGCAGTACTTC
cdr3_aa: CASSLGGASGKMSEQYF
clone_size: .
j_call: TRBJ2-7
v_call: TRBV28
d_call: TRBD2

cdr3_nt: TGCGCCAGCAGCTTCCGGGACAGGGCCTACGAGCAGTACTTC
cdr3_aa: CASSFRDRAYEQYF
clone_size: .
j_call: TRBJ2-7
v_call: TRBV5-1
d_call: TRBD1

cdr3_nt: TGCGCCAGCAGCCACACTGACCGTTACGAGCAGTACTTC
cdr3_aa: CASSHTDRYEQYF
clone_size: .
j_call: TRBJ2-7
v_call: TRBV4-1
d_call: .

cdr3_nt: TGCGCCAGCAGCTCCCACAGTTCGGACTATGGCTACACCTTC
cdr3_aa: CASSSHSSDYGYTF
clone_size: .
j_call: TRBJ1-2
v_call: TRBV5-1
d_call: .

cdr3_nt: TGTGCCAGCAGTTACACTACAGGGGTCTCTGGAAACACCATATATTTT
cdr3_aa: CASSYTTGVSGNTIYF
clone_size: few
j_call: TRBJ1-3
v_call: TRBV11-2
d_call: TRBD1

cdr3_nt: TGTGCCAGCAGCGTCGACAGGGGAGGCGCAGATACGCAGTATTTT
cdr3_aa: CASSVDRGGADTQYF
clone_size: .
j_call: TRBJ2-3
v_call: TRBV9
d_call: TRBD1

cdr3_nt: TGTGCCTGGAGTCCGCCGCGGGAGTTGGACGAGCAGTACTTC
cdr3_aa: CAWSPPRELDEQYF
clone_size: .
j_call: TRBJ2-7
v_call: TRBV30
d_call: TRBD2

cdr3_nt: TGTGCCTGGAGTGAATACTTTCAAGGGACCCAGTACTTC
cdr3_aa: CAWSEYFQGTQYF
clone_size: .
j_call: TRBJ2-5
v_call: TRBV30
d_call: .

cdr3_nt: TGTGCCAGCTCACCGGGGTCAGGGGGGAAGTCTTATGGCTACACCTTC
cdr3_aa: CASSPGSGGKSYGYTF
clone_size: many
j_call: TRBJ1-2
v_call: TRBV18
d_call: TRBD1

cdr3_nt: TGTGCCAGTAGTAAAGGCGGGGCGGGGGAGCAGTACTTC
cdr3_aa: CASSKGGAGEQYF
clone_size: once
j_call: TRBJ2-7
v_call: TRBV19
d_call: .

cdr3_nt: TGCGCCAGCAGCCAACTTCCCGGGACCTACGAGCAGTACTTC
cdr3_aa: CASSQLPGTYEQYF
clone_size: few
j_call: TRBJ2-7
v_call: TRBV4-1
d_call: .

cdr3_nt: TGTGCCAGCACCACCGCACAGACCAACACCGGGGAGCTGTTTTTT
cdr3_aa: CASTTAQTNTGELFF
clone_size: many
j_call: TRBJ2-2
v_call: TRBV6-6
d_call: .

cdr3_nt: TGTGCCAGCGGACGGGGCTACGAGCAGTACTTC
cdr3_aa: CASGRGYEQYF
clone_size: once
j_call: TRBJ2-7
v_call: TRBV2
d_call: .

cdr3_nt: TGCGCCAGCAGCCAAGCACCTACGGCCGGCTACGAGCAGTACTTC
cdr3_aa: CASSQAPTAGYEQYF
clone_size: once
j_call: TRBJ2-7
v_call: TRBV4-3
d_call: .

cdr3_nt: TGTGCCAGTAGTACAGGGATTGCTTTCTTT
cdr3_aa: CASSTGIAFF
clone_size: many
j_call: TRBJ1-1
v_call: TRBV19
d_call: .

cdr3_nt: TGTGCCAGCAGCCCCTACAGGGTTAGCAATCAGCCCCAGCATTTT
cdr3_aa: CASSPYRVSNQPQHF
clone_size: few
j_call: TRBJ1-5
v_call: TRBV21-1
d_call: .

cdr3_nt: TGTGCCAGCAGCTTAGTGGGACTGAGATACACCGGGGAGCTGTTTTTT
cdr3_aa: CASSLVGLRYTGELFF
clone_size: .
j_call: TRBJ2-2
v_call: TRBV5-4
d_call: .

cdr3_nt: TGTGCCAGCAGCCCAGGGGGAAATCAGCCCCAGCATTTT
cdr3_aa: CASSPGGNQPQHF
clone_size: .
j_call: TRBJ1-5
v_call: TRBV11-2
d_call: TRBD1

cdr3_nt: TGCAGCGTGGCGGTTTCAGGGGGGAGGTACGAGCAGTACTTC
cdr3_aa: CSVAVSGGRYEQYF
clone_size: .
j_call: TRBJ2-7
v_call: TRBV29-1
d_call: .

cdr3_nt: TGCGCCAGCAGCCAGGGAACTCCCTACGAGCAGTACTTC
cdr3_aa: CASSQGTPYEQYF
clone_size: .
j_call: TRBJ2-7
v_call: TRBV4-1
d_call: .

cdr3_nt: TGTGCCAGCAGTTATACGACAGGGGGACGGGAGACCCAGTACTTC
cdr3_aa: CASSYTTGGRETQYF
clone_size: few
j_call: TRBJ2-5
v_call: TRBV6-5
d_call: TRBD1

cdr3_nt: TGTGCCAGCAGACTGGACGGCCGATCTCGGCCCCAGCATTTT
cdr3_aa: CASRLDGRSRPQHF
clone_size: .
j_call: TRBJ1-5
v_call: TRBV6-6
d_call: .

cdr3_nt: TGTGCCAGCAGCGGGACCGCCAGCTCCTACGAGCAGTACTTC
cdr3_aa: CASSGTASSYEQYF
clone_size: few
j_call: TRBJ2-7
v_call: TRBV7-9
d_call: .

cdr3_nt: TGCAGCTTTCTGAAATCAGGGAGCGTCGAGCAGTACTTC
cdr3_aa: CSFLKSGSVEQYF
clone_size: many
j_call: TRBJ2-7
v_call: TRBV29-1
d_call: .

cdr3_nt: TGTGCCAGCAGCCTTAGCGGGAGCGGGGAGCAGTTCTTC
cdr3_aa: CASSLSGSGEQFF
clone_size: .
j_call: TRBJ2-1
v_call: TRBV7-3
d_call: TRBD2

cdr3_nt: TGTGCCAGCTCACCACCGGGACTAGCGGGACAGCAGTTCTTC
cdr3_aa: CASSPPGLAGQQFF
clone_size: .
j_call: TRBJ2-1
v_call: TRBV18
d_call: TRBD2

cdr3_nt: TGTGCCAGCAGCTTAGAGGGCAGGGGGACAGATACGCAGTATTTT
cdr3_aa: CASSLEGRGTDTQYF
clone_size: .
j_call: TRBJ2-3
v_call: TRBV7-2
d_call: TRBD1

cdr3_nt: TGTGCCAGTAATGGGCTTGGGGACACCATATATTTT
cdr3_aa: CASNGLGDTIYF
clone_size: many
j_call: TRBJ1-3
v_call: TRBV6-6
d_call: .

cdr3_nt: TGTGCCATCAGTGAGTCGGTGATGGGACAGGGGTATCAGCCCCAGCATTTT
cdr3_aa: CAISESVMGQGYQPQHF
clone_size: .
j_call: TRBJ1-5
v_call: TRBV10-3
d_call: TRBD1

cdr3_nt: TGCGCCAGCAGCTTGAGTGGGGACCACTCCTACAATGAGCAGTTCTTC
cdr3_aa: CASSLSGDHSYNEQFF
clone_size: many
j_call: TRBJ2-1
v_call: TRBV5-1
d_call: .

cdr3_nt: TGTGCCAGCAGTCCACCAACTCCTATGGCTACCACCTTC
cdr3_aa: CASSPPTPMATTF
clone_size: many
j_call: TRBJ1-2
v_call: TRBV28
d_call: .

cdr3_nt: TGTGCCAGCTCACACGCAAGGGGAACGGGACAGCCCCAGCATTTT
cdr3_aa: CASSHARGTGQPQHF
clone_size: many
j_call: TRBJ1-5
v_call: TRBV18
d_call: .

cdr3_nt: TGTGCCAGCAGCTTGAACCGGGGGGGCGAGCAGTACTTC
cdr3_aa: CASSLNRGGEQYF
clone_size: .
j_call: TRBJ2-7
v_call: TRBV5-4
d_call: TRBD2

cdr3_nt: TGTGCCAGCAGCGTAGGAGGGGGCGGCGAGCAGTACTTC
cdr3_aa: CASSVGGGGEQYF
clone_size: medium-sized
j_call: TRBJ2-7
v_call: TRBV9
d_call: TRBD1

cdr3_nt: TGTGCCAGCAGCTTGGGGGACCTCTATGGCTACACCTTC
cdr3_aa: CASSLGDLYGYTF
clone_size: few
j_call: TRBJ1-2
v_call: TRBV5-5
d_call: .

cdr3_nt: TGTGCCAGCAGTTTATATCAAGATTTTGGCTACACCTTC
cdr3_aa: CASSLYQDFGYTF
clone_size: .
j_call: TRBJ1-2
v_call: TRBV28
d_call: .

cdr3_nt: TGCGCCAGCAGCCAAGATAGGACAGGGCCAGATACGCAGTATTTT
cdr3_aa: CASSQDRTGPDTQYF
clone_size: many
j_call: TRBJ2-3
v_call: TRBV4-3
d_call: TRBD1

cdr3_nt: TGTGCCAGCAGCTTAACTAGTGAAGGCGAGCAGTACTTC
cdr3_aa: CASSLTSEGEQYF
clone_size: once
j_call: TRBJ2-7
v_call: TRBV7-9
d_call: .

cdr3_nt: TGCGCCAGCAGCTTGACGGATAACACAGATACGCAGTATTTT
cdr3_aa: CASSLTDNTDTQYF
clone_size: .
j_call: TRBJ2-3
v_call: TRBV5-1
d_call: .

cdr3_nt: TGTGCCAGCAGCCTGGACAGGCAAGAGATCCAGTACTTC
cdr3_aa: CASSLDRQEIQYF
clone_size: .
j_call: TRBJ2-5
v_call: TRBV7-9
d_call: TRBD1

cdr3_nt: TGTGCCAGCAGTGAGCTGAGCTCTGGGGCCAACGTCCTGACTTTC
cdr3_aa: CASSELSSGANVLTF
clone_size: .
j_call: TRBJ2-6
v_call: TRBV2
d_call: .

cdr3_nt: TGTGCCAGCAGTAAGACAGGTGGCTACACCTTC
cdr3_aa: CASSKTGGYTF
clone_size: few
j_call: TRBJ1-2
v_call: TRBV28
d_call: .

cdr3_nt: TGTGCCTGGAGTGCCCAGGGGTATAATTCACCCCTCCACTTT
cdr3_aa: CAWSAQGYNSPLHF
clone_size: once
j_call: TRBJ1-6
v_call: TRBV30
d_call: .

cdr3_nt: TGTGCCTGGAGTCCAGGACTTAACTATGGCTACACCTTC
cdr3_aa: CAWSPGLNYGYTF
clone_size: .
j_call: TRBJ1-2
v_call: TRBV30
d_call: .

cdr3_nt: TGCGCCAGCAGTCAATCCGGGATAGGGGGACAGAGGAACACTGAAGCTTTCTTT
cdr3_aa: CASSQSGIGGQRNTEAFF
clone_size: .
j_call: TRBJ1-1
v_call: TRBV23-1
d_call: TRBD1

cdr3_nt: TGTGCCAGCAGCCTCGGTACGAATGAGCAGTTCTTC
cdr3_aa: CASSLGTNEQFF
clone_size: .
j_call: TRBJ2-1
v_call: TRBV5-5
d_call: .

cdr3_nt: TGTGCCATCAGTGAGGCTCCCACAGGGTCTGGCTACACCTTC
cdr3_aa: CAISEAPTGSGYTF
clone_size: few
j_call: TRBJ1-2
v_call: TRBV10-3
d_call: .

cdr3_nt: TGTGCCAGCAGTTTATCGGGCACAGATACGCAGTATTTT
cdr3_aa: CASSLSGTDTQYF
clone_size: once
j_call: TRBJ2-3
v_call: TRBV27
d_call: .

cdr3_nt: TGTGCCAGCAGTCCAAGCGGGAGCCGCTCCTACGAGCAGTACTTC
cdr3_aa: CASSPSGSRSYEQYF
clone_size: .
j_call: TRBJ2-7
v_call: TRBV28
d_call: TRBD2

cdr3_nt: TGTGCCAGCAGCTTGACGGCAACTAACTATGGCTACACCTTC
cdr3_aa: CASSLTATNYGYTF
clone_size: few
j_call: TRBJ1-2
v_call: TRBV7-8
d_call: .

cdr3_nt: TGTGCCAGCACCACCGGGACAGGGGCCAATCAGCCCCAGCATTTT
cdr3_aa: CASTTGTGANQPQHF
clone_size: few
j_call: TRBJ1-5
v_call: TRBV6-1
d_call: TRBD1